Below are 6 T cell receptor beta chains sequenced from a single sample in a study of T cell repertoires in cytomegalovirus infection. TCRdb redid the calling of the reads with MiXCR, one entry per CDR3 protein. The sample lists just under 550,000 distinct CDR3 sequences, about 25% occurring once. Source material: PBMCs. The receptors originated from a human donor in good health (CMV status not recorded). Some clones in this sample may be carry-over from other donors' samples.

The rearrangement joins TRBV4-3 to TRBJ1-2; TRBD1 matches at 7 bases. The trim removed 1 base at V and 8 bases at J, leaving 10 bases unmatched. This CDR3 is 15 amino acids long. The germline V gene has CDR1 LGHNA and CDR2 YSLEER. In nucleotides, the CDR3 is TGCGCCAGCAGCCAAGCCCACAGGGGATCTCAGGGCTACACCTTC. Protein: CASSQAHRGSQGYTF.

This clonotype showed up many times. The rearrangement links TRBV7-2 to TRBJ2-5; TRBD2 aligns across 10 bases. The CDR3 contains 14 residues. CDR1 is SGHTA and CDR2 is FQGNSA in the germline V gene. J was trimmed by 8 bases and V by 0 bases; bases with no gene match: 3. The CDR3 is CASSLASSGRTQYF. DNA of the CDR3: TGTGCCAGCAGCTTAGCGTCTAGCGGGAGAACCCAGTACTTC. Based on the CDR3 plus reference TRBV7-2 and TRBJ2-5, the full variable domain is GAGVSQSPSNKVTEKGKDVELRCDPISGHTALYWYRQSLGQGLEFLIYFQGNSAPDKSGLPSDRFSAERTGGSVSTLTIQRTQQEDSAVYLCASSLASSGRTQYFGPGTRLLVL.

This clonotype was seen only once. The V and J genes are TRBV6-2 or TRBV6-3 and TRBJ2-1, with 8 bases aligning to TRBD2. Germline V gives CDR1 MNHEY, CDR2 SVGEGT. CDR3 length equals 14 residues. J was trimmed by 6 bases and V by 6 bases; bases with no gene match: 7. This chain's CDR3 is CASRTSGAPNEQFF. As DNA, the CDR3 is TGTGCCAGCAGAACTAGCGGAGCCCCCAATGAGCAGTTCTTC.

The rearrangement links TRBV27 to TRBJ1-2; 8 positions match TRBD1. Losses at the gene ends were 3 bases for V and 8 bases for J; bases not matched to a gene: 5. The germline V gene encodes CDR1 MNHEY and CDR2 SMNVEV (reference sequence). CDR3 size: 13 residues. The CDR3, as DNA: TGTGCCAGCAGTTTCGGACAGGGCCAAGGCTACACCTTC. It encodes CASSFGQGQGYTF.

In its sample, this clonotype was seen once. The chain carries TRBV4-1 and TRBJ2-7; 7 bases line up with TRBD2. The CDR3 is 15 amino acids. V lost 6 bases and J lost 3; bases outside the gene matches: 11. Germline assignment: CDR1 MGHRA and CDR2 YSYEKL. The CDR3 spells CASSQEDRGDYEQYV. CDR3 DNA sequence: TGCGCCAGCAGTCAGGAGGACCGGGGGGACTACGAGCAGTACGTC.

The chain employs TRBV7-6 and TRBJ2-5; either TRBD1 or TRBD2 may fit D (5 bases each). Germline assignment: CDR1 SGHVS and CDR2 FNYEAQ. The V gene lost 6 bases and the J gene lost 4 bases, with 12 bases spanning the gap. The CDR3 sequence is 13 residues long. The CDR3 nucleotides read TGTGCCAGCAGTCAGGGCGGAGGAGAGACCCAGTACTTC. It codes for CASSQGGGETQYF.